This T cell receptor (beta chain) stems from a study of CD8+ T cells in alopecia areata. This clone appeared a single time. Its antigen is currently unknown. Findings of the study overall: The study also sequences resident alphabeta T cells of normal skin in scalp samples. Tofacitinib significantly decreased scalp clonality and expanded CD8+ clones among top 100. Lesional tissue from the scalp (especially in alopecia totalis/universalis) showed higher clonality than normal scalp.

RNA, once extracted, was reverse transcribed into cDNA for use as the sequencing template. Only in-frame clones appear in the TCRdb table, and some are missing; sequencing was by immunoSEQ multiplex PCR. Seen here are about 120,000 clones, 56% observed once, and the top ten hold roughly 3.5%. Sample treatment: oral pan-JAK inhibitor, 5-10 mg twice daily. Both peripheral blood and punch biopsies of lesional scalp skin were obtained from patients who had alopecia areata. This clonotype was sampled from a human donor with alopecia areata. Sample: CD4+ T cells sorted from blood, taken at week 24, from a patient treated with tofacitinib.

The DNA of the CDR3 is TGTGCCAGCAGTGTGGGGACAGGGAACTATGGCTACACCTTC. Translated: CASSVGTGNYGYTF. The chain uses TRBV2 and TRBJ1-2; 9 bases fit TRBD1. V shed 4 bases and J 2 bases; nucleotides not matched to a gene: 2. This CDR3 is 14 amino acids long. CDR1 is SNHLY and CDR2 is FYNNEI in the germline V gene.